The next 3 T cell receptor beta chains were all read from a single sample in a study of blood T cells in healthy people across ages (dated by TCRdb to the mid-2010s). The method behind the library was 5' RACE. TCRdb shows the sequencer as Illumina HiSeq 2500. A second PCR of 7 to 11 cycles was performed with a sample-barcoded 5' primer and a J-beta primer mix. TCRdb's own reprocessing of the public reads used fastp at Q25 and MiXCR and kept productive beta chains. Identical CDR3 protein sequences are pooled into one entry, listed with their most common genes and DNA. This sample has just over 800,000 distinct CDR3 sequences in its table, and around 62% of those were observed once. The ten biggest clones cover 28% of the sample. What was sequenced was blood. The receptors come from a man aged 25 to 40 in good health.

The chain is built from TRBV7-2 and TRBJ2-1, with TRBD1 matching over 9 bases. V was clipped by 4 bases and J by 7 bases; unmatched bases: 8. Germline assignment: CDR1 SGHTA and CDR2 FQGNSA. There are 15 residues in the CDR3. The DNA of the CDR3 is TGTGCCAGCAGCTGGGTAGGACAGGGGACGAATGAGCAGTTCTTC. Translated, it gives CASSWVGQGTNEQFF.

The gene calls are TRBV21-1 and TRBJ2-1; the table's D call of TRBD1 was not tested on the DNA. TRBV21-1 is marked as a pseudogene. This CDR3 is built from 19 residues. CDR3 in amino acids: CASSKHPLDREDQNNEQFF. The CDR3 DNA follows: TGTGCCAGCAGCAAACACCCCCTGGACAGGGAGGACCAAAACAATGAGCAGTTCTTC.

This clonotype was counted once. This chain uses TRBV6-4 with TRBJ2-1, with TRBD1 as a possible D gene (6 bases). The CDR3 length is 14 residues. Germline V lookup: CDR1 MRHNA, CDR2 SNTAGT. The V end lost 6 bases, the J end lost 2 bases, and 11 bases lay between the germline ends. In DNA, the CDR3 is TGTGCCAGCAGGAGGACAGCGACCTACAATGAGCAGTTCTTC. This translates into CASRRTATYNEQFF.